This record looks at one T cell receptor (beta chain) sequence and its context. Antigen specificity is unknown. Tens of thousands of T cell genomes (around 0.2 ug DNA) went into each sorted-subset replicate. Assay used: immunoSEQ multiplex PCR; TCRdb lists only in-frame clones, some missing. The sample has fewer than 1.8 million clones; approximately 98.5% are singletons. This entry belongs to a study of shared clonotypes between healthy human individuals. The wider study: Three plates were used per donor for CD4 naive, three for CD4 memory, two for CD8 naive and one for CD8 memory.

Germline V gene lookup returns CDR1 SGHVS and CDR2 FNYEAQ. This CDR3 spans 14 amino acids. With 0 bases removed from V and 10 bases from J, the gap between germline ends came to 15 bases. General study points: Rarefaction indicated that sorted-subset sequencing remained incomplete although depth was large.

This receptor was obtained from a man younger than 45 in good health. The J gene is TRBJ1-1, the V gene TRBV7-6; TRBD1 might be the D (5 bases). Sample: naive CD4+ T cells sorted from blood. The subset: CD45RA+ positively selected. The DNA for the CDR3 is TGTGCCAGCAGCTTAGCCGCGGGGGAATCCCTAGCTTTCTTT. This codes for CASSLAAGESLAFF.